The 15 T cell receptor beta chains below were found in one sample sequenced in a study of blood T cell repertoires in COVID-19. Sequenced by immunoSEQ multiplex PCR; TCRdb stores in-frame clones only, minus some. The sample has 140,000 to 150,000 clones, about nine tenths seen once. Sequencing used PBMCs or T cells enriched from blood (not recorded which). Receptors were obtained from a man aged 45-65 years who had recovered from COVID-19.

This chain's CDR3 is CASSPLEYEQFF. Written as DNA, the CDR3 is TGTGCCAGCAGCCCTCTCGAGTATGAGCAGTTCTTC. J is TRBJ2-1 and V is TRBV2; D is ambiguous. CDR1 SNHLY and CDR2 FYNNEI come from the germline V gene. V was shortened by 6 bases and J by 8 bases, with 11 bases between the two germline ends. CDR3 length: 12 residues.

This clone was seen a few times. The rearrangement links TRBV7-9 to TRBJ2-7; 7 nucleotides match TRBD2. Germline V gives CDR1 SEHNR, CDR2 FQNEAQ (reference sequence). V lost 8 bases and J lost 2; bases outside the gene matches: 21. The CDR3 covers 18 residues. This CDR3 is CASVSTRAGTRNAYEQYF. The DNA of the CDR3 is TGTGCCAGCGTTAGCACAAGAGCGGGAACCCGTAATGCCTACGAGCAGTACTTC.

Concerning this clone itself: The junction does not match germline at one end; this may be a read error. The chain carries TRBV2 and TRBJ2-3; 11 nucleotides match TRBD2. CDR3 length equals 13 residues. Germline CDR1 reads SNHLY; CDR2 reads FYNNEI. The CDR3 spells CASSESTSGDQNF. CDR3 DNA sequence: TGTGCCAGCAGTGAATCGACTAGCGGGGACCAAAATTTT.

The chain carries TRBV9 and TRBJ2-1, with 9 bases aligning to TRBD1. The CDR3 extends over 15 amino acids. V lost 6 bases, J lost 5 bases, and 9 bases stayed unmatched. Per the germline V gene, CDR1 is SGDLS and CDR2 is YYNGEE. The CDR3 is CASKSGTGNDNEQFF. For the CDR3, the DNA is TGTGCCAGCAAGTCCGGGACAGGGAATGACAATGAGCAGTTCTTC.

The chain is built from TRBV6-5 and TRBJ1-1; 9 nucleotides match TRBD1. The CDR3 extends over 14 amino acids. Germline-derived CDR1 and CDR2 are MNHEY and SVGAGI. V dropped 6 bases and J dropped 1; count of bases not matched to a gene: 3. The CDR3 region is CASRLGQGNTEAFF. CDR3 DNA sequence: TGTGCCAGCAGGCTGGGACAGGGGAACACTGAAGCTTTCTTT.

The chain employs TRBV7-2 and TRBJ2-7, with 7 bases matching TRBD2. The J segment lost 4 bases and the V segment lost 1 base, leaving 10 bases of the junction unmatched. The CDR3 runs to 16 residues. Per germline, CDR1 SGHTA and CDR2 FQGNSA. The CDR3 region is CASSLGASGAYYEQYF. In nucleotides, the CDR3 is TGTGCCAGCAGCTTAGGGGCTAGCGGAGCCTATTACGAGCAGTACTTC.

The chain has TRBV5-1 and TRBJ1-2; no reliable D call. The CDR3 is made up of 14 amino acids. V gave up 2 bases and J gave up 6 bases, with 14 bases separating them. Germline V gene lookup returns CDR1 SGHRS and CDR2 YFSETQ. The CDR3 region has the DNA TGCGCCAGCAGCTTACCCGGTTCGCGGAATGGCTACACCTTC. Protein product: CASSLPGSRNGYTF.

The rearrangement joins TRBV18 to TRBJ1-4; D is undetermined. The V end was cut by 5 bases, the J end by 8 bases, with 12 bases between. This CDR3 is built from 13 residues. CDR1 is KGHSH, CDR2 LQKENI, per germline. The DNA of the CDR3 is TGTGCCAGCTCAGTCCAGGTAGAAGAAAAACTGTTTTTT. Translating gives CASSVQVEEKLFF.

The DNA of the CDR3 is TGTGCCAGCAGTTTTTCAAGGAGGGACAATGAGCAGTTCTTC. This gives the protein CASSFSRRDNEQFF. The rearrangement joins TRBV27 to TRBJ2-1; a possible D gene is TRBD2 (6 bases). V lost 3 bases to trimming and J lost 5 bases, with 11 bases between them. Per the germline V gene, CDR1 is MNHEY and CDR2 is SMNVEV (reference sequence). The CDR3 totals 14 residues.

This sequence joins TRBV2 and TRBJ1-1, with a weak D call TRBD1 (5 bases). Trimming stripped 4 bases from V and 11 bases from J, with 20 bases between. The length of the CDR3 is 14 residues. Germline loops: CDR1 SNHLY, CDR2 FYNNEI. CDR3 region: CASSALGGRAGAFF. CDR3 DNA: TGTGCCAGCAGTGCCCTCGGCGGCAGGGCCGGGGCTTTCTTT.

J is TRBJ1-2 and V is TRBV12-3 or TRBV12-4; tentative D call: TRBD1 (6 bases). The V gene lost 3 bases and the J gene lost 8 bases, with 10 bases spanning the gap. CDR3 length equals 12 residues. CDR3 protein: CASSFAGEGYTF. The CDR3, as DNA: TGTGCCAGCAGTTTCGCAGGGGAAGGCTACACCTTC.

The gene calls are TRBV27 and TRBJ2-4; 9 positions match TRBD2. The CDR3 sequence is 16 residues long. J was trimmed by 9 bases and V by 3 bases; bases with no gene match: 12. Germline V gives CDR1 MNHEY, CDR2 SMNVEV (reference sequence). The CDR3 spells CASSFGAGGDPGIQYF. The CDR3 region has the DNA TGTGCCAGCAGTTTTGGGGCGGGGGGGGACCCCGGCATTCAGTACTTC.

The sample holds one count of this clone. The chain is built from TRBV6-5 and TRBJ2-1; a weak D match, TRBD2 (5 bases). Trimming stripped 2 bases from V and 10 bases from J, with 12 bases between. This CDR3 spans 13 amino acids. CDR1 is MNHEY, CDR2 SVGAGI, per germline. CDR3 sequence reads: CASSYGRGGEQFF. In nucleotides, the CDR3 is TGTGCCAGCAGTTACGGTAGAGGAGGAGAGCAGTTCTTC.

CDR3 DNA sequence: TGTGCCAGCTCACCACTCTATTTGTCGGAGACCCAGTACTTC. As protein: CASSPLYLSETQYF. V is TRBV18 and J is TRBJ2-5; D gene unclear. The CDR3 is 14 amino acids. Germline CDR1 reads KGHSH; CDR2 reads LQKENI. V lost 1 base, J lost 5 bases, and 11 bases lay in between.

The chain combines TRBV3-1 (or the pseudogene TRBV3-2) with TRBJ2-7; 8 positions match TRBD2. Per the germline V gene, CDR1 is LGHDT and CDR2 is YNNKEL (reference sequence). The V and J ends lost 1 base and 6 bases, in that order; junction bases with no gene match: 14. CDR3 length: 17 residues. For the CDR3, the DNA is TGTGCCAGCAGCCAAGCCCCGACACAGAGACTAGCGACCGAGCAGTACTTC. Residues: CASSQAPTQRLATEQYF.